Listed here are 18 T cell receptor beta chains from one sample, sequenced in a study of blood T cell repertoires in COVID-19 (dated by TCRdb to 2019 to 2021). The library was built by means of the immunoSEQ multiplex PCR assay. In TCRdb, the immuneACCESS table is reduced to in-frame sequences with V and J assigned. These tables do not hold every clone; where another copy was compared, an unresolved V gene accounts for under half, and the others remain unexplained. The table for this sample lists some 320,000 clones; less than 85% of them were counted only once. The ten most abundant clones make up under 2% of the sample. The sample taken for sequencing was PBMCs or T cells enriched from blood (not recorded which). The receptors shown here come from a young woman who had been exposed to COVID-19.

The V call is TRBV12-3 or TRBV12-4, the J call TRBJ1-1; perhaps TRBD1 as D (5 bases). Trimming took off 6 bases at V and 10 bases at J, with 12 bases between the two ends. CDR3 length equals 11 residues. CDR3 loop: CASSSTGGAFF. In DNA form, the CDR3 reads TGTGCCAGCAGCTCCACAGGTGGAGCTTTCTTT.

This chain's CDR3 is CASSTTGGHGYTF. The CDR3 bases are TGTGCCAGTAGTACGACAGGGGGACATGGCTACACCTTC. The rearrangement uses TRBV19 and TRBJ1-2; 9 bases are shared with TRBD1. Germline CDR1 and CDR2: LNHDA and SQIVND (reference sequence). CDR3 length: 13 amino acids. V was pared by 4 bases and J by 6 bases, with 3 bases of the junction left unmatched.

The chain carries TRBV7-3 and TRBJ1-1; 12 bases are shared with TRBD1. The CDR3 loop spans 16 amino acids. After removal of 0 bases from V and 5 bases from J, the junction contained 4 bases not matched to a gene. From germline, CDR1 is SGHTA and CDR2 FQGTGA. The CDR3 loop reads CASSLTRDRGQTEAFF. For the CDR3, the DNA is TGTGCCAGCAGCTTAACCAGGGACAGGGGGCAAACTGAAGCTTTCTTT.

The chain couples TRBV28 to TRBJ1-1; 7 bases match TRBD1. CDR1 MDHEN and CDR2 SYDVKM come from the germline V gene. The trim removed 6 bases at V and 4 bases at J, leaving 5 bases unmatched. CDR3 length: 13 amino acids. The DNA of the CDR3 is TGTGCCAGCAGGACACAGGGGCGCACTGAAGCTTTCTTT. Its protein product is CASRTQGRTEAFF.

The chain is built from TRBV7-2 and TRBJ1-2, with 7 bases matching TRBD1. This CDR3 is built from 14 residues. V shed 5 bases, J shed 5 bases, and the junction held 8 bases outside the gene matches. Germline values: CDR1 SGHTA, CDR2 FQGNSA. The CDR3 spells CASSPTRDSYGYTF. The CDR3 nucleotides are TGTGCCAGCAGCCCGACAAGGGACAGTTATGGCTACACCTTC.

The rearrangement uses TRBV28 and TRBJ2-5, with D hard to call. The CDR3 length is 11 residues. In germline, CDR1 is MDHEN, CDR2 SYDVKM. Between the trimmed V and J ends, which lost 1 base and 10 bases, there was a span of 7 bases. The CDR3 is CASSLLRRQYF. The DNA for the CDR3 is TGTGCCAGCAGTTTATTGCGGCGCCAGTACTTC.

This chain joins TRBV2 and TRBJ2-7, with D possibly TRBD2 on 6 matching bases. V was trimmed by 4 bases and J by 2 bases, leaving 15 bases between them. The CDR3 runs 15 residues. CDR1 is SNHLY, CDR2 FYNNEI, per germline. CDR3 loop: CASSVGSGRAYEQYF. In DNA form, the CDR3 reads TGTGCCAGCAGTGTAGGTAGCGGAAGAGCCTACGAGCAGTACTTC.

V gene TRBV18 combines with J gene TRBJ2-1; 8 nucleotides align to TRBD2. The CDR3 loop spans 17 amino acids. V was pared by 3 bases and J by 0 bases, with 7 bases of the junction left unmatched. CDR1 and CDR2 (germline): KGHSH, LQKENI. This CDR3 is CASSPVSGEGSYNEQFF. In DNA, the CDR3 is TGTGCCAGCTCACCCGTTAGCGGGGAGGGCTCCTACAATGAGCAGTTCTTC. The full variable domain, with the rest looked up from reference TRBV18 and TRBJ2-1, is NAGVMQNPRHLVRRRGQEARLRCSPMKGHSHVYWYRQLPEEGLKFMVYLQKENIIDESGMPKERFSAEFPKEGPSILRIQQVVRGDSAAYFCASSPVSGEGSYNEQFFGPGTRLTVL.

This clone was observed a few times. V and J are TRBV28 and TRBJ1-5; maybe TRBD1 (6 bases). This CDR3 contains 17 residues. Trimming took 6 bases from V and 6 from J, leaving 24 bases between them. Germline V gene sequence: CDR1 MDHEN, CDR2 SYDVKM. The CDR3 nucleotides read TGTGCCAGCAGGACCCTCGGGACACCGATATTCCGTCAGCCCCAGCATTTT. Translation gives CASRTLGTPIFRQPQHF.

This clone was detected a few times. CDR3: CASSADRAIEAFF. The CDR3 DNA follows: TGTGCCAGCAGTGCCGACAGGGCTATTGAAGCTTTCTTT. The chain is built from TRBV12-3 or TRBV12-4 and TRBJ1-1; 7 nucleotides line up with TRBD1. The length of the CDR3 is 13 residues. Trimming at V came to 5 bases and at J to 7 bases, leaving 7 bases not matched to a gene.

CDR3 coding DNA: TGCGCCAGCAGCCAAGATCTTCGGGTCACAGATACGCAGTATTTT. Its translation: CASSQDLRVTDTQYF. V usage is TRBV4-3 and J usage is TRBJ2-3; D unresolved. The CDR3 is 15 amino acids. The V and J ends lost 0 bases and 2 bases respectively, with 9 bases between them. Germline V gene lookup returns CDR1 LGHNA and CDR2 YSLEER.

The chain carries TRBV27 and TRBJ1-1; TRBD1 aligns across 8 bases. Germline trimming cut 6 bases from V and 4 bases from J; bases unmatched to any gene: 7. The CDR3 length is 14 residues. Germline lookup yields CDR1 MNHEY and CDR2 SMNVEV (reference sequence). DNA for the CDR3: TGTGCCAGCAGCCGGACAGGGTGGGGCACTGAAGCTTTCTTT. Translating it yields CASSRTGWGTEAFF.

The chain carries TRBV25-1 and TRBJ1-2; the match to TRBD1 covers 10 bases. The CDR3 totals 13 residues. Unmatched junction bases numbered 2, after V lost 4 bases and J lost 6 bases. CDR1 is MGHDK, CDR2 SYGVNS, per germline. The CDR3, as DNA: TGTGCCAGCAGTGCGGGGACAGGGGATGGCTACACCTTC. Translation: CASSAGTGDGYTF.

J is TRBJ2-1 and V is TRBV19, with 12 bases fitting TRBD2. The CDR3 runs 16 residues. V trimming: 5 bases; J trimming: 9 bases; junction bases outside the gene matches: 11. Germline V gene lookup returns CDR1 LNHDA and CDR2 SQIVND (reference sequence). As DNA, the CDR3 is TGTGCCAGTAGTCCGACGACTAGCGGGAGTTCAGGTGAGCAGTTCTTC. This sequence encodes CASSPTTSGSSGEQFF.

The V call is TRBV12-5, the J call TRBJ2-3; 10 bases match TRBD2. The CDR3 loop spans 16 amino acids. Germline trimming cut 3 bases from V and 1 base from J; bases unmatched to any gene: 4. In germline, CDR1 is LGHNT, CDR2 FRNRAP. The CDR3 region is CASGFGTSVGTDTQYF. DNA of the CDR3: TGTGCTAGTGGTTTCGGGACTAGCGTAGGCACAGATACGCAGTATTTT.

Only one count was recorded for this clone. The chain combines TRBV18 with TRBJ1-3; tentatively, D is TRBD1 (6 bases). This CDR3 region has 14 residues. Looked up from germline, CDR1 is KGHSH and CDR2 is LQKENI. V gave up 8 bases and J gave up 0 bases, with 11 bases separating them. Here the CDR3 reads CASADRSSGNTIYF. CDR3 DNA: TGTGCCAGCGCCGACAGGAGCTCTGGAAACACCATATATTTT.

The genes are TRBV27 and TRBJ1-5; D may be TRBD1 (5 bases). The germline V gene encodes CDR1 MNHEY and CDR2 SMNVEV (reference sequence). CDR3 size: 16 residues. V was shortened by 2 bases and J by 1 base, with 12 bases between the two germline ends. This CDR3 reads CASSLSGGWSNQPQHF. The CDR3 DNA reads TGTGCCAGCAGTTTAAGCGGGGGGTGGAGCAATCAGCCCCAGCATTTT.

V gene TRBV5-6 combines with J gene TRBJ1-4; D is possibly TRBD1 (5 bases). Germline V gene data show CDR1 as SGHDT and CDR2 as YYEEEE. Trimming stripped 0 bases from V and 4 bases from J, with 13 bases between. This CDR3 spans 16 amino acids. CDR3 amino acids: CASSLAGGFVNEKLFF. CDR3 nucleotide sequence: TGTGCCAGCAGCTTGGCGGGGGGATTTGTTAATGAAAAACTGTTTTTT.